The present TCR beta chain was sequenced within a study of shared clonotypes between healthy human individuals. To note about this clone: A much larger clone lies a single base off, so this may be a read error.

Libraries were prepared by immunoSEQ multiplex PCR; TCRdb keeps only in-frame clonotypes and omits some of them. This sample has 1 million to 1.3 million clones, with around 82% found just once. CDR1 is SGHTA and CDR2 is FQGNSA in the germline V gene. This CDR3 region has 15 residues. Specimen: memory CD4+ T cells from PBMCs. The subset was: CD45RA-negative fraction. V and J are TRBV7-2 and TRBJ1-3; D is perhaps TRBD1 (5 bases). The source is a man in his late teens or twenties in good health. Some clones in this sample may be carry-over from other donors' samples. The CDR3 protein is CAGSFGGVAGNTIYF. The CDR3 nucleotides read TGTGCCGGCAGCTTCGGAGGGGTGGCTGGAAACACCATATATTTT.